The rows below give T cell receptor beta chains drawn from one sample of a study of radiotherapy plus CTLA-4 blockade in lung cancer. Sequencing was performed with immunoSEQ multiplex PCR; in TCRdb, only in-frame clones are kept and a portion is missing. The sample yields around 90,000 clones, 83% seen once. The sample here was peripheral blood, taken from a patient treated with radiotherapy plus ipilimumab. Source of these receptors: a human donor with non-small cell lung cancer who had stable disease on radiotherapy plus ipilimumab. CDR3s include the opening cysteine and the closing phenylalanine or tryptophan. The order of the fields is V gene, clone size, D gene, J gene, CDR3 DNA, CDR3 protein. A D gene is named only where the DNA matches it firmly. The size field is filled for only some rows; it gives once, few, many or a size class.

>TRBV7-2|few|TRBD2|TRBJ2-6
TGTGCCAGCAGCTTAGTGAGCGGGGCTGGGGCCAACGTCCTGACTTTC
CASSLVSGAGANVLTF
>TRBV18|NA|NA|TRBJ2-1
TGTGCCAGCTCACCATTGAGATACAATGAGCAGTTCTTC
CASSPLRYNEQFF
>TRBV5-1|NA|NA|TRBJ2-7
TGCGCCAGCAGCTTAAGCTCCTACGAGCAGTACTTC
CASSLSSYEQYF
>TRBV30|NA|TRBD1|TRBJ1-6
TGTGCCTGGAGTCCCCCCGGACAGGGGAAATCACCCCTCCACTTT
CAWSPPGQGKSPLHF
>TRBV6-1|NA|NA|TRBJ1-2
TGTGCCAGCAGTGAAGCCGACAACTACTATGGCTACACCTTC
CASSEADNYYGYTF
>TRBV28|NA|NA|TRBJ1-5
TGTGCCAGCAGACCCGGAGTTAACAGGGCGTCCAATCAGCCCCAGCATTTT
CASRPGVNRASNQPQHF
>TRBV5-7|NA|NA|TRBJ2-7
TGTGCCAGCAGCCTCTCGGGCTACGAGCAGTACTTC
CASSLSGYEQYF
>TRBV5-1|few|TRBD1|TRBJ1-4
TGCGCCAGCAGCAGTACTTCCGGGACAGGGGTGGGTGAAAAACTGTTTTTT
CASSSTSGTGVGEKLFF
>TRBV9|NA|TRBD2|TRBJ2-2
TGTGCCAGCAGCGTAGCTAGCGGGGGGGCTAACACCGGGGAGCTGTTTTTT
CASSVASGGANTGELFF
>TRBV2|NA|TRBD2|TRBJ2-1
TGTGCCAGCAGTGCCGGACTGGCGGGGGAGGCCGATGAGCAGTTCTTC
CASSAGLAGEADEQFF
>TRBV7-2|NA|NA|TRBJ2-3
TGTGCCAGCAGCGCCATGCGGACTACCACAGATACGCAGTATTTT
CASSAMRTTTDTQYF
>TRBV1|NA|NA|TRBJ2-3
TGCACCAGAACCCGCGGGGGGGAAGATACGCAGTATTTT
CTRTRGGEDTQYF
>TRBV14|NA|TRBD2|TRBJ2-7
TGTGCCAGCAGCGAGAAATGGGGAGGGCCTGGAGAGCAGTACTTC
CASSEKWGGPGEQYF
>TRBV7-8|NA|NA|TRBJ2-3
TGTGCCAGCAGCTTCCTAGACACAGATACGCAGTATTTT
CASSFLDTDTQYF
>TRBV20-1|few|NA|TRBJ2-7
TGCAGTGCTGCAGGGGACTACGAGCAGTACTTC
CSAAGDYEQYF
>TRBV14|NA|NA|TRBJ1-1
TGTGCCAGCAGCCGATTAGATAAGAGTTCTGAAGCTTTCTTT
CASSRLDKSSEAFF
>TRBV7-9|NA|NA|TRBJ2-2
TGTGCCAGCAGCTTACTAAAGCTCGCGAACACCGGGGAGCTGTTTTTT
CASSLLKLANTGELFF
>TRBV15|NA|TRBD1|TRBJ2-7
TGTGCCACCTCTCGGGCCCGGGACAGGGGATCCGAGCAGTACTTC
CATSRARDRGSEQYF
>TRBV5-1|NA|TRBD2|TRBJ2-5
TGCGCCAGCGGTCTAAGCGGGGGGAACCAAGAGACCCAGTACTTC
CASGLSGGNQETQYF
>TRBV10-2|NA|TRBD1|TRBJ2-2
TGCGCCAGCAGTTTAGAGGGGGCCGGCGGGGAGCTGTTTTTT
CASSLEGAGGELFF
>TRBV4-1|NA|TRBD2|TRBJ2-1
TGCGCCAGCAGCCACGGCGGGGGGGGATTCAATGAGCAGTTCTTC
CASSHGGGGFNEQFF
>TRBV5-7|NA|TRBD1|TRBJ1-4
TGTGCCAGCAGCGAACAGGGGGCAAGGGTTGAAAAACTGTTTTTT
CASSEQGARVEKLFF
>TRBV6-1|NA|NA|TRBJ1-6
TGTGCCAGCACCTTGGGGGATTTCGGTTCACCCCTCCACTTT
CASTLGDFGSPLHF
>TRBV28|NA|NA|TRBJ1-6
TGTGCCAGCAGTTTATTTAGCGCGGGACTTAATTCACCCCTCCACTTT
CASSLFSAGLNSPLHF
>TRBV19|NA|NA|TRBJ1-5
TGTGCCAGTAGTAGGGGGCCGGGGGCCGTCAATCAGCCCCAGCATTTT
CASSRGPGAVNQPQHF
>TRBV7-9|NA|NA|TRBJ2-7
TGTGCCAGCAGCGTTGGACGGACCGAGCAGTACTTC
CASSVGRTEQYF
>TRBV7-9|few|NA|TRBJ2-3
TGTGCCAGCAGGGATCCAGGCACAGATACGCAGTATTTT
CASRDPGTDTQYF
>TRBV18|NA|NA|TRBJ1-2
TGTGCCAGCTCACCGCAGAGTAACTATGGCTACACCTTC
CASSPQSNYGYTF
>TRBV5-6|NA|NA|TRBJ2-7
TGTGCCAGCAGCTTAAAATTTTCGGCCGGGGACTACGAGCAGTACTTC
CASSLKFSAGDYEQYF
>TRBV18|NA|NA|TRBJ1-1
TGTGCCAGCTCACCACCCCCCTTGAACACTGAAGCTTTCTTT
CASSPPPLNTEAFF
>TRBV15|NA|TRBD2|TRBJ2-3
TGTGCCACCAGCAAGGGAGCGGGAGGGAGCACAGATACGCAGTATTTT
CATSKGAGGSTDTQYF
>TRBV2|NA|TRBD1|TRBJ1-1
TGTGCCAGCAGGCCGGGACAGGGGAGAACTGAAGCTTTCTTT
CASRPGQGRTEAFF
>TRBV7-2|NA|NA|TRBJ1-3
TGTGCCAGCAGCTTAGCACGGGGGTCCTCCTCTGGAAACACCATATATTTT
CASSLARGSSSGNTIYF
>TRBV7-2|NA|TRBD2|TRBJ2-1
TGTGCCAGCAGCACCCGAGCGGGAGCGATCTACAATGAGCAGTTCTTC
CASSTRAGAIYNEQFF
>TRBV28|few|NA|TRBJ1-5
TGTGCCAGCAGTTTAACGGGAATGAGCAATCAGCCCCAGCATTTT
CASSLTGMSNQPQHF
>TRBV11-1|NA|NA|TRBJ1-1
TGTGCCAGCAGCTTAGCGAGGAGGTCGCGGATGAACACTGAAGCTTTCTTT
CASSLARRSRMNTEAFF